This paragraph reports one T cell receptor (beta chain). The antigen this receptor binds is unknown. No much larger clone is present one base from it, and per-base qualities are unavailable. TCRbeta CDR3 regions were sequenced with the immunoSEQ Assay. After extraction, genomic DNA underwent amplification by bias-controlled multiplex PCR, followed by high-throughput sequencing. The source study handled its data this way. To quantify the absolute abundance of each unique TCRbeta CDR3 region, sequences were collapsed and filtered. Usable DNA was measured by amplifying reference genes present in all nucleated cells, and TCRbeta template counts were normalized to that usable DNA to estimate T cell fraction. Repertoire TCRs were annotated as SARS-CoV-2-specific by exact matching of V gene, CDR3 amino acid sequence and J gene to a known reactive TCR set. MIRA supplied the reference SARS-CoV-2 TCR set, which was filtered for enrichment in COVID-19-positive ImmuneCODE repertoires so that public or cross-reactive TCRs were removed. Drawing on the MIRA antigens, annotated TCRs were analysed further at the level of specific ORF or position within ORF. Breadth was defined as annotated unique rearrangements over total unique productive rearrangements; depth was the summed frequency of those rearrangements. Group comparisons of TCR breadth used two-sided Wilcoxon rank-sum tests. In its TCRdb copy, this immuneACCESS table keeps in-frame sequences only and misses some clones. Where compared with another copy, unresolved V genes explain less than half of these, and the others have no known cause. V, J and clone size derive from that table, while D and trimming were established from the DNA sequence. In all, the sample holds around 400,000 clones, and 83% of those were seen once. The top ten clones comprise about 7.4% of the sample.

Trimming accounts for 0 bases at V and 8 bases at J, while the number of junction bases matched to no gene is 7. Including the terminal cysteine and phenylalanine, the CDR3 comprises 15 residues. Only the CDR3 part of the read is kept: 45 bases, read in frame from the first base. The germline V gene (reference sequence) provides CDR1 LNHDA and CDR2 SQIVND. This entry belongs to a study of Ad26.COV2.S vaccination and SARS-CoV-2 variants (dated by TCRdb to the early 2020s). About the investigation overall: Donors in the vaccine arm were drawn from COV1001, a multicentre, randomized, double-blind, placebo-controlled phase I-IIa trial testing Ad26.COV2.S in healthy adults. Investigators remained blinded to trial group allocation during experiments and outcome assessment. Trial participants were randomized into five groups of five, in which low-dose or high-dose Ad26.COV2.S was given once or twice, or placebo was given on both occasions. TCRbeta repertoire sequencing served as the tool for gauging how specific and how broad the SARS-CoV-2-reactive T cell receptors were following Ad26.COV2.S vaccination. Ad26.COV2.S was given intramuscularly at 5x10^10 or 1x10^11 viral particles, as a single shot or as two shots 56 days apart. The TCR-sequenced set comprised about 30 samples: some 20 Ad26.COV2.S vaccine recipients, 5 placebo recipients and 8 SARS-CoV-2 convalescent individuals. Results the study describes overall, beyond this receptor: Non-spike TCR breadth was comparable between vaccine and placebo recipients, consistent with the vaccine containing only spike. Spike-specific TCR breadth was higher in Ad26.COV2.S recipients than in placebo recipients (P = 0.0014). After vaccination, substantial breadth of spike-specific CD8+ and CD4+ T cell responses was reported. Comparing responses between vaccine doses or regimens was not something the study was powered to do. According to the authors, total T cell responses may have been underestimated by the TCR breadth and depth analyses.

What this sample's treatment or condition label stands for: 15 to 20 received Ad26.COV2.S at low or high dose, single or two shots; several received placebo; per-sample allocation not given. Repertoires of vaccine and placebo recipients were sequenced from samples collected on day 63 after the first injection. Between 29 July and 7 August 2020, Cohort 1b enrolled 20 to 30 adults aged 18-55 years at one site in Boston, USA. As a vaccine, Ad26.COV2.S was a replication-incompetent adenovirus type 26 vector that expressed a prefusion-stabilized SARS-CoV-2 spike protein derived from the original Wuhan strain.

Sequencing used peripheral blood, obtained in a trial of Ad26.COV2.S vaccine versus placebo. The receptor comes from a person aged 18-60 years who received the Ad26.COV2.S COVID-19 vaccine or a placebo. The chain links TRBV19 with TRBJ1-2; 9 bases in the junction line up with TRBD1. The CDR3 loop reads CASSIEPGQGRGYTF. The DNA reads as follows: TGTGCCAGTAGTATAGAACCGGGACAGGGTAGAGGCTACACCTTC.